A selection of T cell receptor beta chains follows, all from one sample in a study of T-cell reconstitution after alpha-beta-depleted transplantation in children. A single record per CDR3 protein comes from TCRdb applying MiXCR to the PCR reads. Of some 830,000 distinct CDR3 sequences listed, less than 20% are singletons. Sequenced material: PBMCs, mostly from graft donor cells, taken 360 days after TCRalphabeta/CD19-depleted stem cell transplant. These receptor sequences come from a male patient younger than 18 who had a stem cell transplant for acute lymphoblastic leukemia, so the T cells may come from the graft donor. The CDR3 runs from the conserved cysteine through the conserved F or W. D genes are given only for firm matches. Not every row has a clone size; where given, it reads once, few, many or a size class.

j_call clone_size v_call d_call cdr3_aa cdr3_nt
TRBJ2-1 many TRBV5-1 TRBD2 CASTYPGTSGSYNEQFF TGCGCCAGCACCTACCCCGGGACTAGCGGGAGCTACAATGAGCAGTTCTTC
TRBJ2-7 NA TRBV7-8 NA CASSSPLQGGVPYEQYF TGTGCCAGCAGCTCCCCCCTACAGGGTGGGGTCCCCTACGAGCAGTACTTC
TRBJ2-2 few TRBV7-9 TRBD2 CASGGLAGHTGELFF TGTGCCAGCGGGGGACTAGCGGGACACACCGGGGAGCTGTTTTTT
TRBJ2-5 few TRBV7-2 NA CASSPTGVLQETQYF TGTGCCAGCAGCCCCACTGGGGTACTTCAAGAGACCCAGTACTTC
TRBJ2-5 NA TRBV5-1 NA CASSFFGMDSFSQETQYF TGCGCCAGCAGCTTTTTCGGAATGGACAGTTTCAGCCAGGAGACCCAGTACTTC
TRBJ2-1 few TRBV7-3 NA CASSLGADQNEQFF TGTGCCAGCAGCTTAGGAGCGGACCAGAATGAGCAGTTCTTC
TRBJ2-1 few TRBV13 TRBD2 CASSLGRIGTSGRFEQFF TGTGCCAGCAGCTTAGGCCGTATCGGGACTAGCGGGAGGTTCGAGCAGTTCTTC
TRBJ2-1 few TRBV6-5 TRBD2 CAAATSGRPYNEQFF TGTGCCGCGGCGACTAGCGGGAGGCCTTACAATGAGCAGTTCTTC
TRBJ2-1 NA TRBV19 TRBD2 CASRRTGGNEQFF TGTGCCAGTAGACGAACGGGGGGCAATGAGCAGTTCTTC
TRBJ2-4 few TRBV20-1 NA CSARPGLKNIQYF TGCAGTGCTCGTCCCGGGCTCAAAAACATTCAGTACTTC
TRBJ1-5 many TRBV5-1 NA CASSPDGGQPQHF TGCGCCAGCAGCCCGGATGGAGGGCAGCCCCAGCATTTT
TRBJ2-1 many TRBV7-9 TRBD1 CASHSGTDYNEQFF TGTGCCAGCCATTCCGGGACAGACTACAATGAGCAGTTCTTC
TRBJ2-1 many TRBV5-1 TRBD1 CASSPGTVYNEQFF TGCGCCAGCAGCCCCGGGACAGTTTACAATGAGCAGTTCTTC
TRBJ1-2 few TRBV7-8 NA CASSSGPRGYGYTF TGTGCCAGCAGCTCAGGCCCTAGGGGCTATGGCTACACCTTC
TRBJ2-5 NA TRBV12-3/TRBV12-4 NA CASSFLPVGQETQYF TGTGCCAGCAGTTTTTTGCCGGTTGGACAAGAGACCCAGTACTTC
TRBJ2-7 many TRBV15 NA CATSRAGREYEQYF TGTGCCACCAGCAGAGCGGGCAGAGAATACGAGCAGTACTTC
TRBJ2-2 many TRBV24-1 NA CATSDSYTGSGELFF TGTGCCACCAGTGATTCCTACACCGGCTCCGGGGAGCTGTTTTTT
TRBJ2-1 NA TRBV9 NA CASSALPTYNEQFF TGTGCCAGCAGCGCCTTACCGACTTACAATGAGCAGTTCTTC
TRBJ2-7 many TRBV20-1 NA CSATWTLYEQYF TGCAGTGCTACATGGACGCTTTACGAGCAGTACTTC
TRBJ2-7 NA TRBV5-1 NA CASSLRGAAYEQYF TGCGCCAGCAGCTTGAGGGGAGCCGCCTACGAGCAGTACTTC
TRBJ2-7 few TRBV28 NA CASSLGRVRYEQYF TGTGCCAGCAGTTTGGGCAGGGTTCGATACGAGCAGTACTTC
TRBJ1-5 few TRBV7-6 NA CASSLGGGVQPQHF TGTGCCAGCAGCTTAGGGGGAGGCGTTCAGCCCCAGCATTTT
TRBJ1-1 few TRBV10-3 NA CAIGDPREGTEAFF TGTGCCATCGGGGACCCGAGGGAAGGCACTGAAGCTTTCTTT
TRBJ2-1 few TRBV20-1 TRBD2 CSARERLAGGGGF TGCAGTGCTAGAGAAAGGTTAGCGGGAGGTGGTGGCTTC
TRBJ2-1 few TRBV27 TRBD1 CASSSTGSDEQFF TGTGCCAGCAGTTCGACAGGGTCGGATGAGCAGTTCTTC
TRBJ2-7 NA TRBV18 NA CASSPPALRQSEQYF TGTGCCAGCTCACCACCGGCGTTAAGACAGTCCGAGCAGTACTTC
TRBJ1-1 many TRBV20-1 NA CSAREYTTGHNTEAFF TGCAGTGCTAGAGAATATACAACCGGGCATAACACTGAAGCTTTCTTT
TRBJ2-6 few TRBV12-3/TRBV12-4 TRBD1 CASSQRTGGTGANVLTF TGTGCCAGCAGTCAGAGGACAGGGGGTACTGGGGCCAACGTCCTGACTTTC
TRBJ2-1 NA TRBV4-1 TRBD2 CASSQVVAGGDLSYNEQFF TGCGCCAGCAGCCAAGTTGTAGCGGGAGGAGACCTCTCCTACAATGAGCAGTTCTTC
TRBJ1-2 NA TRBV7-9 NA CASSPGGGIDPNYGYTF TGTGCCAGCAGCCCGGGAGGGGGGATCGATCCTAACTATGGCTACACCTTC
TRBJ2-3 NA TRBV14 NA CASSHTRSPGTKLWDTQCF TGTGCCAGCAGCCACACTCGATCACCCGGGACCAAGCTGTGGGATACGCAGTGTTTT
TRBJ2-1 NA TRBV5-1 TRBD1 CASMVGDRGPGEQFF TGCGCCAGCATGGTGGGGGACAGGGGGCCGGGTGAGCAGTTCTTC
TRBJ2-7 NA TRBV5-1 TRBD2 CASSLLTSGRGIPLAEQYF TGCGCCAGCAGCTTGCTGACTAGCGGGAGGGGTATCCCCCTCGCCGAGCAGTACTTC
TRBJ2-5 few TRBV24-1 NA CATSDAGDQETQYF TGTGCCACCAGTGATGCTGGGGACCAAGAGACCCAGTACTTC
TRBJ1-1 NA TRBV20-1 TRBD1 CSAINDRAYTEAFF TGCAGTGCTATTAACGACAGGGCCTACACTGAAGCTTTCTTT
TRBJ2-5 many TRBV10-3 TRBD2 CAIRPGLADQETQYF TGTGCCATCAGACCGGGACTAGCGGACCAAGAGACCCAGTACTTC
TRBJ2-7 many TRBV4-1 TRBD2 CASSQPLAGSYEQYF TGCGCCAGCAGCCAACCTCTAGCGGGTTCCTACGAGCAGTACTTC
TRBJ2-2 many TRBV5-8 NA CASSFGSNTGELFF TGTGCCAGCAGCTTCGGGTCGAACACCGGGGAGCTGTTTTTT
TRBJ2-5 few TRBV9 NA CASSPGVGGRETQYF TGTGCCAGCAGCCCCGGGGTAGGGGGTCGAGAGACCCAGTACTTC
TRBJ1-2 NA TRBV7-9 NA CASSMGGYGYTF TGTGCCAGCAGCATGGGAGGGTATGGCTACACCTTC
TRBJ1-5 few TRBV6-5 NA CASSYEGFNQPQHF TGTGCCAGCAGCTACGAGGGCTTCAATCAGCCCCAGCATTTT
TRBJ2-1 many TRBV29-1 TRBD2 CSVVPGLAGSYNEQFF TGCAGCGTGGTCCCGGGACTAGCGGGCTCCTACAATGAGCAGTTCTTC
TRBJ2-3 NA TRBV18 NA CASSRDLKDTQYF TGTGCCAGCTCACGGGACCTTAAAGATACGCAGTATTTT